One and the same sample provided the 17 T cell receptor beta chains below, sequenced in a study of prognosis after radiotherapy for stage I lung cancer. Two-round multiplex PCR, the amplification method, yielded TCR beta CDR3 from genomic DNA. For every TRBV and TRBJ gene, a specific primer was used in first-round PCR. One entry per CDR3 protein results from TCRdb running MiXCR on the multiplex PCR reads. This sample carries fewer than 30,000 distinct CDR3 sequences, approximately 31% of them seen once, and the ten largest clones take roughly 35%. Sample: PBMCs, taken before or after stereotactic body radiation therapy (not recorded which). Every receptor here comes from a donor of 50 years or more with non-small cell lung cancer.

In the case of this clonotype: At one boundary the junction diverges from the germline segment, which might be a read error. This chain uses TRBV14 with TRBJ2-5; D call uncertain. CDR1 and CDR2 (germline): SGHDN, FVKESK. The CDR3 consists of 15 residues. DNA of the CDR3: TGTGCCAGCAGACAAGGTCCGGGTCCGAAAGAGACCCAGTACTTC. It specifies CASRQGPGPKETQYF. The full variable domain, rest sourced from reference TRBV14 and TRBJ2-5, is EAGVTQFPSHSVIEKGQTVTLRCDPISGHDNLYWYRRVMGKEIKFLLHFVKESKQDESGMPNNRFLAERTGGTYSTLKVQPAELEDSGVYFCASRQGPGPKETQYFGPGTRLLVL.

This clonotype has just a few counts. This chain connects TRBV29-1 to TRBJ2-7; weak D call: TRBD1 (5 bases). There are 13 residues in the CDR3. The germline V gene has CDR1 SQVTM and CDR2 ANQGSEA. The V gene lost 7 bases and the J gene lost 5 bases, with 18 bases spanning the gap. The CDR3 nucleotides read TGCAGCGGGACCTGGGGCCACCCAGACGAGCAGTACTTC. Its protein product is CSGTWGHPDEQYF.

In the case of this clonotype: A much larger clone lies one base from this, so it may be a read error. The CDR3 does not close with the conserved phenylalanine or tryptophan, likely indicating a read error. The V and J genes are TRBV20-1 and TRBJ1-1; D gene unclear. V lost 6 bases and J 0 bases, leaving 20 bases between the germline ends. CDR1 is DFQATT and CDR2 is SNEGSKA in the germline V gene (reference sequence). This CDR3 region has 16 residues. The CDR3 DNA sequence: TGCAGTGCCACTTACCCCCCGGGGAACATGAACACTGAAGCTTTCTTG. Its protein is CSATYPPGNMNTEAFL.

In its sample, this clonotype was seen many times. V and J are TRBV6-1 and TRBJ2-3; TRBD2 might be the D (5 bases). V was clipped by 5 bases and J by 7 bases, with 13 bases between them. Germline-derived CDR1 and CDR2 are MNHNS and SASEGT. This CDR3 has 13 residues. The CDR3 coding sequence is TGTGCCAGCAGTAGGGAGCGGTACAATACGCAGTATTTT. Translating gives CASSRERYNTQYF.

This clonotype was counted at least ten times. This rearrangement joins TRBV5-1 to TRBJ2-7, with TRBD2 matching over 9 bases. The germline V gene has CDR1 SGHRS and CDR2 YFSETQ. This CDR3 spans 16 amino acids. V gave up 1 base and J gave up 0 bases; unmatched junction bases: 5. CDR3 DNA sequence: TGCGCCAGCAGCTTGTTAGCGGGGGACTACTCCTACGAGCAGTACTTC. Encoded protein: CASSLLAGDYSYEQYF.

This CDR3 reads CASSSFEGTGELFF. The CDR3 DNA follows: TGTGCCAGCAGTAGCTTTGAGGGTACCGGGGAGCTGTTTTTT. The chain combines TRBV2 with TRBJ2-2; possibly TRBD2 for D (5 bases). Per germline, CDR1 SNHLY and CDR2 FYNNEI. Between the trimmed V and J ends, which lost 5 bases and 5 bases, there was a span of 12 bases. The CDR3 runs 14 residues.

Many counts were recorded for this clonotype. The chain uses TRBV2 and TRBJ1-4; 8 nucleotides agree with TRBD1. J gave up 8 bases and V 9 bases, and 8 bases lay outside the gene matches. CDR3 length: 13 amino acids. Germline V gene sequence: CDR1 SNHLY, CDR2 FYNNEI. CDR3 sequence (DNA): TGTGCCAGTGGACAGGGACTAGGAGAAAAACTGTTTTTT. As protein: CASGQGLGEKLFF.

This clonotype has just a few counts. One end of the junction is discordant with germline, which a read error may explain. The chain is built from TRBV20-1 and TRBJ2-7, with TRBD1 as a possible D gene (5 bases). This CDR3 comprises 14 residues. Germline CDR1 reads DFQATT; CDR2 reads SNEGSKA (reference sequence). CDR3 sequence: CSARGPGSSYERYF. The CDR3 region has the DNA TGCAGTGCTAGAGGTCCAGGGTCAAGCTACGAGCGGTACTTC.

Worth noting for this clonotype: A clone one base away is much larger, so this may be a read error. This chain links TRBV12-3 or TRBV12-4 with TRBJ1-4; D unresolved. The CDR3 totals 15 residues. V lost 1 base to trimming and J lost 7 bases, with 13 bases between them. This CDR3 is CASSLDRVSSEKLFF. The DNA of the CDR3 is TGTGCCAGCAGTTTAGATCGGGTGAGTAGTGAAAAACTGTTTTTT.

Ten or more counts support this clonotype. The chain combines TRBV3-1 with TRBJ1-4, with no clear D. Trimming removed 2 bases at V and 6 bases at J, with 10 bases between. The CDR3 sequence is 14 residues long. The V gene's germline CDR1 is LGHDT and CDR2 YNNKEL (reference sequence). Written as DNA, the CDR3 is TGTGCCAGCAGCCAATACAGCGACTATGAAAAACTGTTTTTT. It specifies CASSQYSDYEKLFF.

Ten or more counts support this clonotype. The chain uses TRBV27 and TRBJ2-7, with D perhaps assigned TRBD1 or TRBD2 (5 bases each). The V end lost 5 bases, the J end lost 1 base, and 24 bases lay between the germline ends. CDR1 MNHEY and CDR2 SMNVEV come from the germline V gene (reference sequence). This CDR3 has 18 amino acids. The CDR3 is CASSNNAVRDPQSYEQYF. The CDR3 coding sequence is TGTGCCAGCAGTAATAACGCCGTCCGGGACCCACAATCCTACGAGCAGTACTTC.

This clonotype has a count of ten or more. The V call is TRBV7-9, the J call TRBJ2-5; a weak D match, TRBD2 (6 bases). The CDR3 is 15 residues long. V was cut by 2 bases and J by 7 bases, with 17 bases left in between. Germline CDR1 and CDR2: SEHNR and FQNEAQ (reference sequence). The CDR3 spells CASSLPGLTGGTQYF. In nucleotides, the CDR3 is TGTGCCAGCAGCTTACCGGGACTCACCGGGGGGACCCAGTACTTC.

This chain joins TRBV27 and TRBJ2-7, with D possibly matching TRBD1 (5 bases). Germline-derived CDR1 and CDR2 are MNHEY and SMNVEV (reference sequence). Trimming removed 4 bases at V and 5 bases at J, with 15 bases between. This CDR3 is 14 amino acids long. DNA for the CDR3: TGTGCCAGCAGTTCTTTAGGGGCTCGGAACGAGCAGTACTTC. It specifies CASSSLGARNEQYF.

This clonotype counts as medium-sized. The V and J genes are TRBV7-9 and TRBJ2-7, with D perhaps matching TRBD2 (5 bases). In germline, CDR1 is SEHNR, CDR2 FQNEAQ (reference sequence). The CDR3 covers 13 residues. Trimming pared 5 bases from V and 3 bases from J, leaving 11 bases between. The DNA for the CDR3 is TGTGCCAGCAGCGCAAGGGAGTTCTACGAGCAGTACTTC. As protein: CASSAREFYEQYF.

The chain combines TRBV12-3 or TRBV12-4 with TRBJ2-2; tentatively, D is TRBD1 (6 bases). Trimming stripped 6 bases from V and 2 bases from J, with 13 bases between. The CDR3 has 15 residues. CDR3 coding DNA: TGTGCCAGCAGCCTACGGACAGATAACACCGGGGAGCTGTTTTTT. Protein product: CASSLRTDNTGELFF.

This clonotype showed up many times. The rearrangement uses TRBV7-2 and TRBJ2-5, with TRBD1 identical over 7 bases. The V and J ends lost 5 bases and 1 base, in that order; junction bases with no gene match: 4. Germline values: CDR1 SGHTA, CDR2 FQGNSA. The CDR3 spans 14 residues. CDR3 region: CASSPTGIQETQYF. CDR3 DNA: TGTGCCAGCAGCCCGACAGGGATCCAAGAGACCCAGTACTTC.

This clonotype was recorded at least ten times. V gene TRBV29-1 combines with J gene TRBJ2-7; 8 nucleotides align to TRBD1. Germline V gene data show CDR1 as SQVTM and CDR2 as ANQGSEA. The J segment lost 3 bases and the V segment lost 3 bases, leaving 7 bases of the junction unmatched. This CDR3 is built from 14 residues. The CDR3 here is CSVESGTGNYEQYF. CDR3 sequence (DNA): TGCAGCGTTGAGTCTGGGACAGGTAACTACGAGCAGTACTTC.